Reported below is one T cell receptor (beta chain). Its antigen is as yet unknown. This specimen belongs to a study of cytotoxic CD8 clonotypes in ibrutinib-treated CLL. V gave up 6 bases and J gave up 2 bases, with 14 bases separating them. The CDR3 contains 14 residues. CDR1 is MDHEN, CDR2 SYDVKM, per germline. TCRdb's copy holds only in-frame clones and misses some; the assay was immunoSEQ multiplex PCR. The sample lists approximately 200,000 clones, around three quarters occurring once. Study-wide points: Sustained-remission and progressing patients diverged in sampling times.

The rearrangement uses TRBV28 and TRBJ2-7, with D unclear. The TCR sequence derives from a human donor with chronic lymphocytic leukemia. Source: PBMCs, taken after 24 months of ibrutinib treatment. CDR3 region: CASRNSAPPYEQYF. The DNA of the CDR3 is TGTGCCAGCAGAAACTCAGCCCCCCCCTACGAGCAGTACTTC.